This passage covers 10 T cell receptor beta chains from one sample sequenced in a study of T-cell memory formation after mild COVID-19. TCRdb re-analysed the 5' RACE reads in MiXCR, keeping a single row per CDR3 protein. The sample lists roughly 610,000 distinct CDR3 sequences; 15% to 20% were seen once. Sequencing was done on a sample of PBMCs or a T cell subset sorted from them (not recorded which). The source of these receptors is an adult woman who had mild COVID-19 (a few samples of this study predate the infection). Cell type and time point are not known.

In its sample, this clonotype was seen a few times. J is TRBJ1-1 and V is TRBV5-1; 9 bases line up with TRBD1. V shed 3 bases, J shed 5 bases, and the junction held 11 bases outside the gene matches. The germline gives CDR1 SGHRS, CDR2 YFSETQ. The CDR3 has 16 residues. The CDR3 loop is CASSSQVQGAGTEAFF. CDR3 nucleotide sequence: TGCGCCAGCAGCTCCCAAGTACAGGGGGCGGGAACTGAAGCTTTCTTT.

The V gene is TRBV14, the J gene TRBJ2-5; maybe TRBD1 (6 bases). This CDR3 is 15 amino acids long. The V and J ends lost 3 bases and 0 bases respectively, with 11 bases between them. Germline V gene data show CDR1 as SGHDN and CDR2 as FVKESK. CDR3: CASSHRGWYQETQYF. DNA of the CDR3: TGTGCCAGCAGCCACAGGGGATGGTACCAAGAGACCCAGTACTTC.

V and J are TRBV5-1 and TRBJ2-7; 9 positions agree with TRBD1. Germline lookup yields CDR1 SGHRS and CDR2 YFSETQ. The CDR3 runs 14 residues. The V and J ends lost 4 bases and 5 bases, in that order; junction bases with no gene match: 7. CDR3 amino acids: CASSTGQGRDEQYF. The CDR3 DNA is TGCGCCAGCAGCACCGGACAGGGGAGAGACGAGCAGTACTTC.

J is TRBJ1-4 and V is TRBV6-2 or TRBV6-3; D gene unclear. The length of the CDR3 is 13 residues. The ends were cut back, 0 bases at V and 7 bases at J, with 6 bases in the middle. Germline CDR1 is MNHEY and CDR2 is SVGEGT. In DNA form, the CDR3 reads TGTGCCAGCAGTTACTCGGAGATTGAAAAACTGTTTTTT. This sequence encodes CASSYSEIEKLFF.

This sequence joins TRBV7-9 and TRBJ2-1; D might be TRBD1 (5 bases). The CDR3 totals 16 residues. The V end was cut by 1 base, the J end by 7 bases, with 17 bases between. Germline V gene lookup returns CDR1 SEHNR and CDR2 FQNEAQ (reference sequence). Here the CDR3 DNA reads TGTGCCAGCAGCTTAGGCGTCAGGGTCGTAGGTAATGAGCAGTTCTTC. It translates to CASSLGVRVVGNEQFF.

The CDR3, as DNA: TGTGCCAGCAGCCTCTGGGACGGTGGCCTCTACGAGCAGTACTTC. Encoded protein: CASSLWDGGLYEQYF. The chain uses TRBV13 and TRBJ2-7; the D call may be TRBD1 or TRBD2 (5 bases each). This CDR3 spans 15 amino acids. Germline V gene lookup returns CDR1 PRHDT and CDR2 FYEKMQ (reference sequence). The V end lost 5 bases, the J end lost 3 bases, and 17 bases lay between the germline ends. The full variable domain, with the rest looked up from reference TRBV13 and TRBJ2-7, is AAGVIQSPRHLIKEKRETATLKCYPIPRHDTVYWYQQGPGQDPQFLISFYEKMQSDKGSIPDRFSAQQFSDYHSELNMSSLELGDSALYFCASSLWDGGLYEQYFGPGTRLTVT.

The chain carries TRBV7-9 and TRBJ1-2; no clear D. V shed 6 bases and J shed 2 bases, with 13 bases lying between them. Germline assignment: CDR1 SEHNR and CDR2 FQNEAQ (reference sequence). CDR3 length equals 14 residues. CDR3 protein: CASSRTEVNYGYTF. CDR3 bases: TGTGCCAGCAGTAGGACGGAAGTAAACTATGGCTACACCTTC.

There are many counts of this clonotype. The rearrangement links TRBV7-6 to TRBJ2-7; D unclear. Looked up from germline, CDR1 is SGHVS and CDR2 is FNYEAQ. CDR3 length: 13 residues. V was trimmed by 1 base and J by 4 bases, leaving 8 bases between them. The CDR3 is CASSLEAGYEQYF. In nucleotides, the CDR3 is TGTGCCAGCAGCTTAGAGGCTGGTTACGAGCAGTACTTC.

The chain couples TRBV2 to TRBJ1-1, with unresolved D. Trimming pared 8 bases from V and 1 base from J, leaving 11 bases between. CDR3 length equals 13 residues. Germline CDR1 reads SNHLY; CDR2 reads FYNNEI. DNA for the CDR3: TGTGCCAGCCGAGGTGGTTCGAACACTGAAGCTTTCTTT. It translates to CASRGGSNTEAFF.

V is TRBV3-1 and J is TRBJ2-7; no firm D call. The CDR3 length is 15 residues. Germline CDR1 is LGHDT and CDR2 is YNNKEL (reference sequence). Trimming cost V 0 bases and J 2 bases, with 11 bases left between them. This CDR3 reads CASSQDLSEPYEQYF. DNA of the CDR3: TGTGCCAGCAGCCAAGATTTATCAGAGCCCTACGAGCAGTACTTC.